Here is one TCR beta chain with its context. Its cognate antigen has yet to be identified. No much larger clone is present one base from it, and per-base qualities are unavailable. This record belongs to a study of blood T cell repertoires in COVID-19 (dated by TCRdb to about 2020). For context, the study as a whole: Collaborator samples came from the United States, Italy and Spain and covered acute and convalescent phases of COVID-19. The material from the prospective study consisted of cDNA or gDNA derived from T cells, B-cell-depleted T cells, or PBMCs. Deeply sampled blood TCRbeta repertoires from subjects exposed to, actively infected with, or recovered from COVID-19 were included in the dataset. A freely available public database, intended as a resource for researchers studying the immune response to SARS-CoV-2, is where the repertoires were released. Samples came from the ongoing ImmuneRACE study (first 160 participants) plus 1,254 subjects from 6 global collaborators. The sample metadata nearly always contained a de-identified subject ID, COVID-19 status, age in years and sex. Where HLA class I and class II types were available, the types were taken from metadata supplied by the sample provider, not from assay-based typing.

TCRbeta CDR3 regions were amplified from genomic DNA using the immunoSEQ Assay, a bias-controlled multiplex PCR. On the study's bioinformatics: Within the assay, amplification of reference gene primers was used to estimate how many nucleated cells each sample contained. To quantify the absolute abundance of each unique TCRbeta CDR3 rearrangement, sequence reads were collapsed and filtered. Productive Simpson clonality was computed per sample as the square root of Simpson's diversity index over productive rearrangements. TCRdb obtained this table from immuneACCESS and retained in-frame rearrangements with V and J assigned. These tables miss some clones; where compared with another copy, unresolved V genes account for less than half of the shortfall, and the remainder is unexplained. D and trimming were read from the DNA, whereas the V and J calls and clone size are those reported in that table. In all, the sample holds 150,000 to 170,000 clones, and about 81% of those were seen once. The ten largest clones capture roughly 7% of the sample.

Enrolling through a virtual design, the prospective study's participants ranged in age from about 18 to 89 years and lived across about two dozen United States geographic areas. In the prospective study, cohorts were assigned on the basis of participant-reported clinical history obtained from a screening survey and a study questionnaire. Recovered participants in ImmuneRACE Cohort 3 were defined by two consecutive negative NP/OP PCR tests, clearance by a healthcare professional, or resolution of symptoms. In the prospective study, whole blood, serum and a nasopharyngeal or oropharyngeal swab were collected from each participant by mobile phlebotomists. Additional blood draws and questionnaires over an approximately two-month period could optionally be provided by prospective study participants. Prospective study blood samples were shipped either frozen or at room temperature before DNA extraction.

V is pared back by 3 bases and J by 0 bases, with 15 bases lying between the germline termini. Its CDR3 holds 17 amino acids, cysteine through phenylalanine. Here the CDR3 DNA is all that survives: 51 bases in frame from base 1. CDR1 and CDR2 were assigned from the germline V gene as KGHSH and LQKENI. General study outcomes and caveats: Clinical and demographic metadata were provided uncurated, with the amount varying by source and participant.

This sequence uses TRBV18 and TRBJ1-3, with TRBD1 perhaps the D gene, on 5 matching bases. The TCR originated in a man aged 45-65 years who had recovered from COVID-19. The sequenced sample was PBMCs or T cells enriched from blood (not recorded which). In nucleotide form, the sequence is TGTGCCAGCTCACCTGACAAACGGGGGTCCTCTGGAAACACCATATATTTT. Translated, it reads CASSPDKRGSSGNTIYF.